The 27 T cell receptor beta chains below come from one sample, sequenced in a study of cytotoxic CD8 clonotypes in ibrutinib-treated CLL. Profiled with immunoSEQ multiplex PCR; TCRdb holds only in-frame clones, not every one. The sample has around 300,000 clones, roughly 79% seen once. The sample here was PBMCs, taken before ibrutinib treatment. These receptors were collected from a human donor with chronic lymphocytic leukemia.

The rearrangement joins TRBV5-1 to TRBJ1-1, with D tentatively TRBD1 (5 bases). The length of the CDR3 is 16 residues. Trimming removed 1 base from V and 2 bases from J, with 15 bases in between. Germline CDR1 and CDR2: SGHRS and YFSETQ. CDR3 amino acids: CASSLTAGTENTEAFF. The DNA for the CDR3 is TGCGCCAGCAGCTTGACCGCAGGGACGGAAAACACTGAAGCTTTCTTT.

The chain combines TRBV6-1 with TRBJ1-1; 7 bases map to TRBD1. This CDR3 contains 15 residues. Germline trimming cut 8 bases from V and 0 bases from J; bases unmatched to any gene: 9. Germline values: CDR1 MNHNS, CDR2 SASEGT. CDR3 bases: TGTGCCAGCGGAATTGAGGGGGCAATGAACACTGAAGCTTTCTTT. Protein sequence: CASGIEGAMNTEAFF.

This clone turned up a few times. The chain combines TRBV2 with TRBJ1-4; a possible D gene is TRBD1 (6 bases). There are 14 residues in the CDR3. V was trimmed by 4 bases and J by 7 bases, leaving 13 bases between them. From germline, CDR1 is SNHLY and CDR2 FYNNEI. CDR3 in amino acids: CASSGGDIGEKLFF. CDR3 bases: TGTGCCAGCAGTGGGGGGGACATCGGTGAAAAACTGTTTTTT. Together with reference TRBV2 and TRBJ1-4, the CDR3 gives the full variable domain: EPEVTQTPSHQVTQMGQEVILRCVPISNHLYFYWYRQILGQKVEFLVSFYNNEISEKSEIFDDQFSVERPDGSNFTLKIRSTKLEDSAMYFCASSGGDIGEKLFFGSGTQLSVL.

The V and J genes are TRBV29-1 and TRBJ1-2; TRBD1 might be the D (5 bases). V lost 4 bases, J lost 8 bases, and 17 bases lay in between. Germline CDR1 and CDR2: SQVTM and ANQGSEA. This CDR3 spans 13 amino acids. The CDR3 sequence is CSVGGIAGIGYTF. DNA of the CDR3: TGCAGCGTTGGGGGCATCGCAGGGATCGGCTACACCTTC.

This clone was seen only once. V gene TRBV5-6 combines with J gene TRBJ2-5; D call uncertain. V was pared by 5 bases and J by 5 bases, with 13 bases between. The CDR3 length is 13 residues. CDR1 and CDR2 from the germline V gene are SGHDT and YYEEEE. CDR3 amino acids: CASSLGVLETQYF. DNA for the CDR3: TGTGCCAGCAGTCTTGGGGTTCTTGAGACCCAGTACTTC.

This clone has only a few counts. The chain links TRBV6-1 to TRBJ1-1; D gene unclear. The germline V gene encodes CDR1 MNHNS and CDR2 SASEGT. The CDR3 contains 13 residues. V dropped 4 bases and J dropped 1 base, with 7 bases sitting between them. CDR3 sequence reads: CASSVERNTEAFF. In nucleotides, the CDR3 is TGTGCCAGCAGTGTAGAGAGGAACACTGAAGCTTTCTTT.

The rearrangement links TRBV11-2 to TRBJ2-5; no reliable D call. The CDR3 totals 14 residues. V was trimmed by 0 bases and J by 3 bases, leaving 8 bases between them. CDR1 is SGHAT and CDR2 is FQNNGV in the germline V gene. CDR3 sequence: CASSLDSKKETQYF. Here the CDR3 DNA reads TGTGCCAGCAGCTTAGATTCGAAGAAAGAGACCCAGTACTTC.

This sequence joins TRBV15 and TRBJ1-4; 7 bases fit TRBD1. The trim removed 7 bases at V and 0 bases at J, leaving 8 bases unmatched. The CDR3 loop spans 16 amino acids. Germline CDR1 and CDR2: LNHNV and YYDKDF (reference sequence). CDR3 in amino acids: CATTKGQTATNEKLFF. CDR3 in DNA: TGTGCCACCACCAAGGGACAGACTGCAACTAATGAAAAACTGTTTTTT.

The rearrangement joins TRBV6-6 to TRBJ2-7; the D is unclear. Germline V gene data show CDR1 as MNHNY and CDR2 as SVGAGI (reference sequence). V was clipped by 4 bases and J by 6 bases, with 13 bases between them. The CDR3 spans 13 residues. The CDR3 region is CASSFADPREQYF. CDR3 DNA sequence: TGTGCCAGCAGTTTCGCGGACCCTCGCGAGCAGTACTTC.

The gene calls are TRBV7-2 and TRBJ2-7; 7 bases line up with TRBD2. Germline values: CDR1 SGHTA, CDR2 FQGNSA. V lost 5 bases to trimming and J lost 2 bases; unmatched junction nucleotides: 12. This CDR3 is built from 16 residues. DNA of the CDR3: TGTGCCAGCAGCCAGGCTAGCGGCCCTTTTCCCTACGAGCAGTACTTC. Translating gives CASSQASGPFPYEQYF.

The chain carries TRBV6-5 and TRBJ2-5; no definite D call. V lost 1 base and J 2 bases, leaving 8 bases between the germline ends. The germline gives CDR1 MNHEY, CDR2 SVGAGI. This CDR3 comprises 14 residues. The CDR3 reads CASSYWRLQETQYF. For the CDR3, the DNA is TGTGCCAGCAGTTACTGGCGGTTACAAGAGACCCAGTACTTC.

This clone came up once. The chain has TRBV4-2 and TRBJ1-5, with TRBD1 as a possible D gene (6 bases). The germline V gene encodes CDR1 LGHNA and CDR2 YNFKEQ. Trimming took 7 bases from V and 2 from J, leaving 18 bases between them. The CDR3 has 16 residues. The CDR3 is CASTPRLSGGNQPQHF. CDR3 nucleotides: TGTGCCAGCACGCCAAGATTGTCAGGGGGCAATCAGCCCCAGCATTTT.

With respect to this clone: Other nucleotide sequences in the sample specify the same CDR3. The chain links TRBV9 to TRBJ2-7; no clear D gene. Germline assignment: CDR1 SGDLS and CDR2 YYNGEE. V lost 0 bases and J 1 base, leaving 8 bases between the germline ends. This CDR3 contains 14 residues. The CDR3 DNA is TGTGCCAGCAGCGTAGGTCCGAATTCCTACGAGCAGTACTTC. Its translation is CASSVGPNSYEQYF.

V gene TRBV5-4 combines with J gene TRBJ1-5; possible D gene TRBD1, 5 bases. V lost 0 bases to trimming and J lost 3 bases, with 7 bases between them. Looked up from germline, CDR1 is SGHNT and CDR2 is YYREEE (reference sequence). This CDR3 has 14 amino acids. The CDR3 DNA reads TGTGCCAGCAGCTTGGCAGGGATCAATCAGCCCCAGCATTTT. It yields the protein CASSLAGINQPQHF.

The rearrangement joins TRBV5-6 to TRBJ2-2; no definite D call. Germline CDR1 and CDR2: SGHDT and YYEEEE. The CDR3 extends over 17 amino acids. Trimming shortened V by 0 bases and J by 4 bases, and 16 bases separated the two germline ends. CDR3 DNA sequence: TGTGCCAGCAGCTTGGCCCTTGGGATTAGTAGCACCGGGGAGCTGTTTTTT. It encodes CASSLALGISSTGELFF.

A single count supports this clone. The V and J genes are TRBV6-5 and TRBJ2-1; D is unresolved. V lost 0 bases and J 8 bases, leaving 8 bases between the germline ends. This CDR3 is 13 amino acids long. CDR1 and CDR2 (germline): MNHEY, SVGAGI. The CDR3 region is CASSYSFRDEQFF. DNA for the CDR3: TGTGCCAGCAGTTACTCTTTTCGGGATGAGCAGTTCTTC.

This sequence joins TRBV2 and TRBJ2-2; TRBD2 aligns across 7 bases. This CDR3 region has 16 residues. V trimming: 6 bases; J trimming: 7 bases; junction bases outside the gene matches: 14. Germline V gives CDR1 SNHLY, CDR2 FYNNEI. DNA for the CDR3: TGTGCCAGCAGACGGGGGGAGGGACCTCGGAGCGGGGAGCTGTTTTTT. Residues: CASRRGEGPRSGELFF.

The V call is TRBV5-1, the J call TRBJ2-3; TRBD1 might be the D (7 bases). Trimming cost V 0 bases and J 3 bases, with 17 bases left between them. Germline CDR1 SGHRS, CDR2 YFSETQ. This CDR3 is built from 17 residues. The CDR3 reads CASSLVAGRGRTDTQYF. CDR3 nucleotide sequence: TGCGCCAGCAGCTTGGTAGCCGGCAGGGGGAGGACAGATACGCAGTATTTT.

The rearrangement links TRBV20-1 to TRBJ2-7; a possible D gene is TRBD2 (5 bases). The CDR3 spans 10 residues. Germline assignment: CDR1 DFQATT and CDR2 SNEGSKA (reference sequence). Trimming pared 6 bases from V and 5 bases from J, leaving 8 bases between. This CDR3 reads CSALGNEQYF. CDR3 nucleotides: TGCAGTGCCCTCGGGAACGAGCAGTACTTC.

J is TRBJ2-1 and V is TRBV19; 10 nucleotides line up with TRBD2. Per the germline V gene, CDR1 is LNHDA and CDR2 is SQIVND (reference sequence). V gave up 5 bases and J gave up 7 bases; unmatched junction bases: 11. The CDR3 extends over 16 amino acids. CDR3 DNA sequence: TGTGCCAGTAGTGTGCGAACAGCGGGAGGGCTTAATGAGCAGTTCTTC. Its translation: CASSVRTAGGLNEQFF. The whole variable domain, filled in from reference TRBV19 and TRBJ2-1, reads DGGITQSPKYLFRKEGQNVTLSCEQNLNHDAMYWYRQDPGQGLRLIYYSQIVNDFQKGDIAEGYSVSREKKESFPLTVTSAQKNPTAFYLCASSVRTAGGLNEQFFGPGTRLTVL.

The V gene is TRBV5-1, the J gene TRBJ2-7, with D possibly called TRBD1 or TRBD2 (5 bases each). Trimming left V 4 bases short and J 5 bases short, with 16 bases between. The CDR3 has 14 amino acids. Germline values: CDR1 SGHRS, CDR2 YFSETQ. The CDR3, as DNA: TGCGCCAGCAGCGGGGACCCTCACAGCGACGAGCAGTACTTC. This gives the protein CASSGDPHSDEQYF.

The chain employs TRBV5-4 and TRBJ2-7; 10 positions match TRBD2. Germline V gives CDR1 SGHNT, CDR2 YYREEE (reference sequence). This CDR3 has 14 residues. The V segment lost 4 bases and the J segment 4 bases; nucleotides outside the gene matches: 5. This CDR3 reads CASSGGLAPYEQYF. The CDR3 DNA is TGTGCCAGCAGCGGGGGACTAGCGCCATACGAGCAGTACTTC.

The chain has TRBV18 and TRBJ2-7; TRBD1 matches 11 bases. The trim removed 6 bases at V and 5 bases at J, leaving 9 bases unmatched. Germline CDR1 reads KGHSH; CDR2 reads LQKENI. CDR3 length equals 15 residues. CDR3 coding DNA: TGTGCCAGCTCGCGAGGGACAGGGGGTATGAACGAGCAGTACTTC. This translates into CASSRGTGGMNEQYF.

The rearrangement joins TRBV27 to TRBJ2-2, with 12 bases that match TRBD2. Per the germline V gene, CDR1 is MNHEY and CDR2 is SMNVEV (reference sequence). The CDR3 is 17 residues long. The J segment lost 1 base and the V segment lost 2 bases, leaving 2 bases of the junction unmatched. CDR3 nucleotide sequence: TGTGCCAGCAGTTTACTAGCGGGAGGGGGGAACACCGGGGAGCTGTTTTTT. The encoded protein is CASSLLAGGGNTGELFF.

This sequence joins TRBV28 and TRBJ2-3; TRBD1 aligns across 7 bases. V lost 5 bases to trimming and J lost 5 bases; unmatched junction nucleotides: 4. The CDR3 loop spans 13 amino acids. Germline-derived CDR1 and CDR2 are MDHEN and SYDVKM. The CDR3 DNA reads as TGTGCCAGCAGTAGGGGGCGCGTAGATACGCAGTATTTT. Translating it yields CASSRGRVDTQYF.

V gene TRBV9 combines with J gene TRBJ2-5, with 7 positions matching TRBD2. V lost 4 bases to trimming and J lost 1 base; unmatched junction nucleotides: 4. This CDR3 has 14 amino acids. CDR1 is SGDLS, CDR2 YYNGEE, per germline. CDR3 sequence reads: CASSLSGTQETQYF. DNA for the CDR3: TGTGCCAGCAGCCTGAGCGGGACCCAAGAGACCCAGTACTTC.

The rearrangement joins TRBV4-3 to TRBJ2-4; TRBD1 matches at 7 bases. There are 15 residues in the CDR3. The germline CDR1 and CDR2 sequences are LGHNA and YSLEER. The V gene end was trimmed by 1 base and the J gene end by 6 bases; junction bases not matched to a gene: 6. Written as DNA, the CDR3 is TGCGCCAGCAGCCAAGTAGGGGGCAGGGGAAACATTCAGTACTTC. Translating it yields CASSQVGGRGNIQYF.